The clone carrying this T cell receptor beta chain has ten or more counts. These data belong to a study of T cell repertoires in cytomegalovirus infection. Study-wide context: Public signatures in TCR beta pointed to CMV infection and matching HLA type.

TCRdb fed the reads into MiXCR, producing one record per CDR3 protein. The sample yields about 400,000 distinct CDR3 sequences, roughly 18% seen once. The germline V gene encodes CDR1 MNHEY and CDR2 SVGEGT. V dropped 6 bases and J dropped 0 bases, with 12 bases sitting between them. The CDR3 length is 15 residues. The sequence was collected from a human donor in good health (CMV status not recorded). Some clones in this sample may be carry-over from other donors' samples. This chain joins TRBV6-2 or TRBV6-3 and TRBJ1-5; tentative D call: TRBD1 (5 bases). Sequencing used PBMCs. DNA of the CDR3: TGTGCCAGCAGGGGCACAGGTGATAGCAATCAGCCCCAGCATTTT. Residues: CASRGTGDSNQPQHF.